One and the same sample provided the 6 T cell receptor beta chains below, sequenced in a study of a mutant IDH1 vaccine in newly diagnosed glioma. As for time point: baseline, week 1 (first vaccination visit). Treatment indicated: pre-vaccination baseline after standard-of-care therapy. Repertoires were generated with immunoSEQ multiplex PCR, while TCRdb's copy carries only in-frame clones and drops some. The table shows about 32,000 clones, with about 80% occurring only once. The sequenced sample was PBMCs, obtained from a glioma patient treated with radiotherapy, temozolomide or both. The receptors derive from a man aged 25-45 years with glioma.

The chain combines TRBV28 with TRBJ1-2; no firm D call. Trimming pared 6 bases from V and 5 bases from J, leaving 16 bases between. The length of the CDR3 is 14 residues. Germline-derived CDR1 and CDR2 are MDHEN and SYDVKM. CDR3 bases: TGTGCCAGCAGCCGTGGACGCGGTCGATATGGCTACACCTTC. Amino acids: CASSRGRGRYGYTF.

The genes are TRBV4-1 and TRBJ2-2; 7 bases map to TRBD1. The ends lost 10 bases at V and 4 bases at J; junction bases unmatched: 6. The CDR3 loop spans 13 amino acids. In germline, CDR1 is MGHRA, CDR2 YSYEKL. The CDR3 DNA reads as TGCGCCACCGGGCAGGGGGTCACCGGGGAGCTGTTTTTT. This encodes CATGQGVTGELFF.

The chain has TRBV27 and TRBJ1-5; D unresolved. Trimming removed 5 bases at V and 0 bases at J, with 11 bases between. The CDR3 has 15 residues. CDR1 is MNHEY, CDR2 SMNVEV, per germline (reference sequence). CDR3 protein: CASSRALYSNQPQHF. The CDR3 DNA reads TGTGCCAGCAGTCGGGCCCTCTATAGCAATCAGCCCCAGCATTTT.

CDR3 sequence reads: CASSFGTGAAGELFF. The CDR3, as DNA: TGTGCCAGCAGCTTCGGGACGGGAGCGGCCGGGGAGCTGTTTTTT. The V and J genes are TRBV5-6 and TRBJ2-2; maybe TRBD2 (6 bases). The CDR3 has 15 amino acids. Germline CDR1 reads SGHDT; CDR2 reads YYEEEE. Trimming stripped 2 bases from V and 6 bases from J, with 14 bases between.

The chain couples TRBV18 to TRBJ2-5; the match to TRBD2 covers 9 bases. With 1 base clipped from V and 4 bases from J, the junction kept 13 bases outside the gene matches. Looked up from germline, CDR1 is KGHSH and CDR2 is LQKENI. The CDR3 extends over 18 amino acids. CDR3 in DNA: TGTGCCAGCTCACCACTCGCAGCGGGGGGCACGACGGGAGAGACCCAGTACTTC. Its protein is CASSPLAAGGTTGETQYF.

The chain is built from TRBV11-2 and TRBJ1-3; no reliable D call. The CDR3 loop spans 12 amino acids. Germline lookup yields CDR1 SGHAT and CDR2 FQNNGV. With 2 bases removed from V and 3 bases from J, the gap between germline ends came to 2 bases. CDR3 sequence reads: CASSLIGNTIYF. CDR3 DNA: TGTGCCAGCAGCTTAATTGGAAACACCATATATTTT.